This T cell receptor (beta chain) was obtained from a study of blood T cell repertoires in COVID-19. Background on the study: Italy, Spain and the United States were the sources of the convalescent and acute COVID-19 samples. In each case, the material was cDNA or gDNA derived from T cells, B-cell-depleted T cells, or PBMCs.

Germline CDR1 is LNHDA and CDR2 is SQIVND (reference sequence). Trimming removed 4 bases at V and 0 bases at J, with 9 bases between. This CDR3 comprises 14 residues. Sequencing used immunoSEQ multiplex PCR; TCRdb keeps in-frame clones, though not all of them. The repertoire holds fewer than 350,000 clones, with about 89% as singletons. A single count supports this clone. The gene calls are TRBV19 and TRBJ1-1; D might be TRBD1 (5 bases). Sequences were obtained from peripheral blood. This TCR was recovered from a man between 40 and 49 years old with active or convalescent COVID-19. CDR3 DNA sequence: TGTGCCAGTAGTAACCCGACAGTGAACACTGAAGCTTTCTTT. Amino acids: CASSNPTVNTEAFF.